This record looks at one T cell receptor beta chain sequence and its context. This clonotype has a handful of counts. The target of this receptor is not known. Base qualities are not provided; no much larger clone lies one nucleotide away. The source of the sample is a study of blood T cells in healthy people across ages (dated by TCRdb to the mid-2010s). Notes on the research overall: Template switching captured roughly one uniquely barcoded TCR beta cDNA molecule per two T cells in model experiments. To track age-related changes in TCR beta repertoire diversity, the study relied on deep sequencing normalized with unique cDNA molecular identifiers. The donors were split into four age groups: young (average around 15 years), middle-aged (about 40), aged (more than 60) and long-lived (under 90). Using the same blood draw, the study looked at two additional independent replicas of 1 million unique cDNA reads for two donors, one aged 18 to 30 and the other aged 80 or older. Here is what the overall study found, with its caveats: The CMV infection status of donors was not known, potentially confounding age-related changes in expanded clonotypes. A strong correlation was found between observed TCR beta diversity and the percentage of naive T cells measured by flow cytometry. As age increased, observed TCR beta diversity per million T cells dropped in a roughly linear way, and a significant reduction was already evident by age around 41. Estimates of total diversity from one million sequenced T cells were regarded as lower bounds and underestimates. Compared with the aged group, the long-lived group had more naive CD4+ T cells, fewer expanded clones and increased TCR diversity, suggesting age selection. Because profiling used bulk unsorted PBMCs, naive and antigen-experienced compartments could not be compared conclusively.

Systemically healthy Caucasian individuals from Russia, 35 to 40 in total and aged about 6 to 100 years, were included as donors. Each donor gave 9.5 to 10 milliliters of peripheral blood, drawn into EDTA-treated Vacutainer tubes. Ficoll-Paque density-gradient centrifugation was used to isolate PBMCs, with at least 7 million per sample. Total RNA was extracted from PBMCs with Trizol reagent, with at least 6 micrograms obtained per sample. Naive CD45RAhigh/CD27high T cell percentages were measured by flow cytometry on a PBMC aliquot from every donor. Based on the germline V gene (reference sequence), the CDR1 and CDR2 sequences are SEHNR and FQNEAQ. The trim is 1 base for V and 4 bases for J, with a gap of 14 bases between the germline ends. Measured from the cysteine to the phenylalanine, the CDR3 is 16 residues long. The DNA shown is the 48-base CDR3, in frame from base 1. The method behind the library was 5' RACE. TCRdb shows the sequencer as Illumina HiSeq 2500. A second PCR of about 6 to 12 cycles was performed with a sample-barcoded 5' primer and a J-beta primer mix. A template-switch 5' adaptor carrying 12 random nucleotides introduced a unique molecular identifier onto each TCR beta cDNA molecule. Each sample yielded at least 3 million CDR3-containing paired-end reads. All of the RNA was converted into first-strand cDNA using the Mint cDNA synthesis kit, with a TRBC-specific oligonucleotide serving as the primer. Following uracil-DNA glycosylase treatment, a first 18-cycle PCR with universal primers M1SS and BC2_uni_R was performed on all cDNA. In the paper's pipeline: For normalization, 1 million high-quality reads, each with a distinct molecular identifier, were randomly selected from each sample. Reads sharing molecular identifiers were discarded rather than binned into consensus sequences. MiTCR, set to a Q25 quality threshold and the strictest error-elimination algorithm, was used for CDR3 identification, clonotype clustering and error correction. A nonparametric unseen species model with Euler transformation was used to estimate lower-bound total TCR beta diversity. TCRdb passed the public sequencing reads through fastp at Q25 and MiXCR, retaining productive beta sequences. Rows are unified per CDR3 protein, each entry keeping the most common DNA and genes. The authors' filters were not applied to this entry. The sample includes some 760,000 distinct CDR3 sequences, with 20% to 30% observed a single time. The top ten clones comprise just under 9.5% of the sample.

This same sample was also taken into another study, of T cells of mothers and their children. From that second study: Nine systemically healthy Caucasian individuals, comprising three mothers and their six children, were included as donors. cDNA synthesis consumed the entire amount of extracted RNA, loaded at approximately 1.5 ug RNA in each 15 ul reaction. Sample barcodes and 2-4 random nucleotides were added via the M1S primer in the second PCR. Each mother yielded over 9.5 million TCR beta CDR3 reads and each child 3 million to 3.5 million reads. In both related and unrelated pairs, thymic selection shapes the output of TCR recombination in a similar way, with inherited differences having only a minor effect. Normalized repertoire overlap was always found to be slightly, but never significantly, higher in related mother-child pairs than in unrelated mother-child pairs. With a sensitivity of about 100 clones per million clonotypes, no persistent microchimeric T cell clones were detected. Deep NGS was used in the study to compare the TCR beta repertoires of mothers and children and to look for features that separate related mother-child pairs from unrelated individuals. On average, the children were approximately 11 +/- 4 years old, while the mothers were approximately 41 +/- 4 years old. After adapter ligation with NEBNext reagents, the libraries were sequenced on Illumina HiSeq 2000 with 100+100 nt paired-end reads. To prevent cross-contamination, the mother and child libraries were prepared one month apart and sequenced in separate runs. Between roughly 450,000 and 2,000,000 distinct TCR beta clonotypes were identified per donor. Naive TCR beta clonotypes were estimated from low-frequency clonotypes matched to each donor's FACS-determined naive share, without sorting.

The sequence was collected from a boy under 18 in good health. Sequencing was performed on blood. Recombination linked TRBV7-9 to TRBJ2-1; 6 matching bases give a weak D call of TRBD2. CDR3 sequence: CASSLGLSGPYNEQFF. The DNA sequence is TGTGCCAGCAGCTTAGGTCTCAGCGGGCCTTACAATGAGCAGTTCTTC.